This entry features one T cell receptor (beta chain) sequence. This clonotype has ten or more counts. The specificity of this receptor is unknown. Base quality data are lacking; no much larger clone is found one base away. Instrument used: Illumina NovaSeq 6000. cDNA libraries for TCRalpha and TCRbeta were prepared by 5'RACE using constant-segment primers, with sample barcodes and unique molecular identifiers added. RNA was extracted from every sample with Trizol reagent. Library amplification was performed in two PCR steps, and a second sample barcode and Illumina TruSeq adapters were introduced in the second step. Libraries were sequenced on an Illumina NovaSeq with 2 x 150 bp paired-end reads. Per the original workflow: Demultiplexing of reads and collapsing into UMI-guided consensus sequences were performed with migec v1.2.7. Using mixcr v2.1.11, the UMI consensuses were aligned to TRA and TRB V and J templates and assembled into clonotypes. Expanded or contracted clonotypes were those called significant by both edgeR and NoisET, with noise models trained on biological replicates. edgeR calls used a false discovery rate-adjusted p below 0.01 and a log2 fold-change threshold of 1. PCA with hierarchical clustering of max-normalized trajectories of the 1000 most abundant clonotypes was used as exploratory dynamics analysis. The CD4 or CD8 phenotype of responding clones was assigned using the separately sequenced CD4+ and CD8+ repertoires. TCRdb handled the public reads itself, with Q25 trimming in fastp and clone calling in MiXCR, and kept productive beta chains. Each entry is one CDR3 protein sequence, shown with its most common DNA and genes. For this entry, the V and J calls and clone size follow TCRdb and not the study's own pipeline. This sample has 30,000 to 35,000 distinct CDR3 sequences in its table, and around 7.7% of those were observed once. Less than 30% of the sample is taken by the ten largest.

The data derive from a study of T-cell memory formation after mild COVID-19 (dated by TCRdb to the early 2020s). Regarding the study in general: TCR sequence clusters from the two donors were found to be largely donor specific. In two donors, T-cell clones that expanded and contracted after mild COVID-19 were followed by sequencing TCRalpha and TCRbeta repertoires longitudinally. The cohort was made up of two young adult volunteers, one female and one male, who were previously healthy. Study-wide findings and limitations: The study included only a couple of mild cases, and larger cohorts that include severe cases with pre-infection samples were judged to be necessary. Contracting CD4+ clones appeared mostly in the CM and EM memory subsets, whereas CD8+ clones were enriched in EMRA. Balanced CD4/CD8 phenotypes were observed for clones contracting from day 15 to 85, whereas a bias towards CD4+ was observed for a second wave of clones expanding from day 15 to 37. Whether the second-wave clones peaking on day 37 were SARS-CoV-2 specific was not confirmed. Some responding clones were detected in pre-infection memory, which suggested that pre-existing cross-reactive memory T cells had joined the SARS-CoV-2 response.

Ficoll-Paque density gradient centrifugation was the method used to isolate PBMCs. Sequencing was done on a sample of PBMCs or a T cell subset sorted from them (not recorded which). This sequence was found in a man aged 18-30 years who had mild COVID-19 (a few samples of this study predate the infection). The sample titles of this study are shuffled in the database, so cell type and time point are left out; the donor was told from shared clones.

The CDR3 sequence is CASSQVGSGELFF. The nucleotide sequence reads as follows: TGTGCCAGCAGCCAAGTAGGGTCCGGGGAGCTGTTTTTT. This chain joins TRBV4-2 to TRBJ2-2, with the D gene call left open. CDR1 LGHNA and CDR2 YNFKEQ are derived from the germline V gene. The cysteine opens and the phenylalanine closes a CDR3 of 13 amino acids. Only the CDR3 region is kept as DNA, spanning 39 bases read in frame from base 1. V is shortened by 1 base, J by 6 bases, and the region joining them spans 6 bases.